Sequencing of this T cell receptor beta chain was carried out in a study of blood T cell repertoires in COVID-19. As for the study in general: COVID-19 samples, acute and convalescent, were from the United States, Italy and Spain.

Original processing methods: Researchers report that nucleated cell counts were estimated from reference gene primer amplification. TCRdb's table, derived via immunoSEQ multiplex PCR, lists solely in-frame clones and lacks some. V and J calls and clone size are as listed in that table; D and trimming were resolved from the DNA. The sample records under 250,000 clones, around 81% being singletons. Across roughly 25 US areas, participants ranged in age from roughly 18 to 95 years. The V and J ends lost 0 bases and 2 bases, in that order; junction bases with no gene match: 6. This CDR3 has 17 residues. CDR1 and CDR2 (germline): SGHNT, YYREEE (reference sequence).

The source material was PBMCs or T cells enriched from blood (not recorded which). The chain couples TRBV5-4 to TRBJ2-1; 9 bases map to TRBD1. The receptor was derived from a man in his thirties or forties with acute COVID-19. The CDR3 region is CASSLGGTGTTYNEQFF. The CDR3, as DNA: TGTGCCAGCAGCTTGGGGGGGACAGGGACTACCTACAATGAGCAGTTCTTC.